The clone carrying this T cell receptor beta chain turned up a few times. No antigen is known for it. From blood CD8+ and CD4+ T cells, the TCR beta chain was sequenced. The TEMRA cells underwent FACS enrichment, while the CD8+ and CD4+ T cells underwent negative isolation. This entry belongs to a study of CD8 T cells in Susac syndrome. Random-hexamer reverse transcription was applied to roughly 0.5 to 1 ug RNA. With immunoSEQ multiplex PCR, TCR beta CDR3 was amplified across 54 Vbeta and 13 Jbeta. TCRdb fed the immunoSEQ multiplex PCR reads into MiXCR, producing one record per CDR3 protein. Here the sample spans under 200,000 distinct CDR3 sequences, approximately 96% being singletons. Regarding the study as a whole: No clonal expansion appeared among CD4+ T cells in Susac patients.

The CDR3 is 15 residues long. V lost 4 bases and J lost 4; bases outside the gene matches: 4. Sequencing used CD4+ T cells from PBMCs. This receptor was obtained from a human donor with Susac syndrome. The rearrangement uses TRBV12-3 or TRBV12-4 and TRBJ2-1, with 10 nucleotides matching TRBD2. CDR3 sequence: CASSYLAGAYNEQFF. The DNA for the CDR3 is TGTGCCAGCAGTTACCTAGCGGGGGCGTACAATGAGCAGTTCTTC.